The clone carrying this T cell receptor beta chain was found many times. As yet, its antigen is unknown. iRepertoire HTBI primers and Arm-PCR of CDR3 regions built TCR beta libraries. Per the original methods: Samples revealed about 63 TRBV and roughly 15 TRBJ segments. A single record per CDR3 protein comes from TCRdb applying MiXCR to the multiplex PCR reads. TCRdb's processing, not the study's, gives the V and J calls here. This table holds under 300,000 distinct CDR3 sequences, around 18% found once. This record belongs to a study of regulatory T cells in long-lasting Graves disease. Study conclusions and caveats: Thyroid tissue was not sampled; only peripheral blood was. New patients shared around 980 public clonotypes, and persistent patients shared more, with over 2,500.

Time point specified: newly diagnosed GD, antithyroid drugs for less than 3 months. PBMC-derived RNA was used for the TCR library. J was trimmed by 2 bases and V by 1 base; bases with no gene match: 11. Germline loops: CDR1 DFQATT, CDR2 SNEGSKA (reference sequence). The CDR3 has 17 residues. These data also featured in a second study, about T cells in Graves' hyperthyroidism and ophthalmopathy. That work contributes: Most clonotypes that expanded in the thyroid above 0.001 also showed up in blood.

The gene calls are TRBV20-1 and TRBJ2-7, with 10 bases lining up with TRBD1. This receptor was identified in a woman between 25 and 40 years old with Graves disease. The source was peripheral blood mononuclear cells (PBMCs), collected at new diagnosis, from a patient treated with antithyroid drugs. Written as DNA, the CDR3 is TGCAGTGCTAGAGCCCGACAGGGGGCCCTCGGGCCCTACGAGCAGTACTTC. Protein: CSARARQGALGPYEQYF.